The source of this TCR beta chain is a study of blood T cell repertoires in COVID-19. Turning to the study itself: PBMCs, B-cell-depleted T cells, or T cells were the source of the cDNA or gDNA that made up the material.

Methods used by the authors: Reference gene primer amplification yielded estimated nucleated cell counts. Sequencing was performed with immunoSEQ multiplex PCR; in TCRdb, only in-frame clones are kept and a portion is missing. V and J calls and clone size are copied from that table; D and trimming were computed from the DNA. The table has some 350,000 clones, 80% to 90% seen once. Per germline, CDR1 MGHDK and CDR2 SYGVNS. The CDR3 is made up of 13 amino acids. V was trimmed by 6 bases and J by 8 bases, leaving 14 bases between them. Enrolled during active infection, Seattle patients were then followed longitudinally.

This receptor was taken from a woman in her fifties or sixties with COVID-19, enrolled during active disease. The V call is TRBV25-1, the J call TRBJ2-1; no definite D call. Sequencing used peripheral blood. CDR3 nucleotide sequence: TGTGCCAGCAGCCCCTCAGCAGCGTATGAGCAGTTCTTC. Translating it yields CASSPSAAYEQFF.